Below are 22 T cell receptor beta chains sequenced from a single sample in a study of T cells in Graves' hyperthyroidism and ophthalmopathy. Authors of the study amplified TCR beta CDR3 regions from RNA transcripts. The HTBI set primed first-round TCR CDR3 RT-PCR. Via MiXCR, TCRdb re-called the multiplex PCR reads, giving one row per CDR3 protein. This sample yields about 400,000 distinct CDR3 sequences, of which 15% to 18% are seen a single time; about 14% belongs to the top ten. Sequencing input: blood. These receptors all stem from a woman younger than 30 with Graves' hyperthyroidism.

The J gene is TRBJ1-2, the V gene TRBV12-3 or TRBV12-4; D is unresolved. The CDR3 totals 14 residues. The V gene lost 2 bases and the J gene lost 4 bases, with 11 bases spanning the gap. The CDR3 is CASSLRRGGYGYTF. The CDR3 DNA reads TGTGCCAGCAGTTTACGGCGGGGTGGCTATGGCTACACCTTC.

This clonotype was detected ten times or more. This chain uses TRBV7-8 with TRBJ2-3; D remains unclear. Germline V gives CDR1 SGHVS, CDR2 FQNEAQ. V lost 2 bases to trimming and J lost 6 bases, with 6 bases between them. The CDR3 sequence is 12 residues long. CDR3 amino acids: CASSLKSDTQYF. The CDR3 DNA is TGTGCCAGCAGCTTAAAGTCGGATACGCAGTATTTT.

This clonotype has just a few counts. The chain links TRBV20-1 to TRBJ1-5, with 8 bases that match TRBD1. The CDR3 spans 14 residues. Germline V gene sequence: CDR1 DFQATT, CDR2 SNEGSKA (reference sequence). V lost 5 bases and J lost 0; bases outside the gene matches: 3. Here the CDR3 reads CSAGDRISNQPQHF. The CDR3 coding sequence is TGCAGTGCTGGGGACAGGATTAGCAATCAGCCCCAGCATTTT.

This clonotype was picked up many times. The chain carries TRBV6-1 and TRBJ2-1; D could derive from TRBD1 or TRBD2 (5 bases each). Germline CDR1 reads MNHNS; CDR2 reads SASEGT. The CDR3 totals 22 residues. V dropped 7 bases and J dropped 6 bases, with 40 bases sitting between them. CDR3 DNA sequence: TGTGCCAGCAAGGAATTGGAGTATGATACTGGAGGCGGAGTAGGTAGGGGCAATGAGCAGTTCTTC. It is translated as CASKELEYDTGGGVGRGNEQFF.

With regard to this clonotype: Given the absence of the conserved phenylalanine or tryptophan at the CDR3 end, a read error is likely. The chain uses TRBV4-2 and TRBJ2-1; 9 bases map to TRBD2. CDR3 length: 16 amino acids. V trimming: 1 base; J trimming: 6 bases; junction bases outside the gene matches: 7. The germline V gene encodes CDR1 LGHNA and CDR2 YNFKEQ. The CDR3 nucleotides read TGTGCCAGCAGCCAAGTACCGGGACTAGCTGTCAATGAGCAGTTCTTA. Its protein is CASSQVPGLAVNEQFL.

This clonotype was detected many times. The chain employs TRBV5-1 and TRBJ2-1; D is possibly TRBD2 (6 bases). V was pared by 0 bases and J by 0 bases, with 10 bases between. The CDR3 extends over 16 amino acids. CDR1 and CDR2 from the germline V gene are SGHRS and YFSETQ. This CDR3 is CASSLEEGSSYNEQFF. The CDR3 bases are TGCGCCAGCAGCTTGGAGGAGGGCAGCTCCTACAATGAGCAGTTCTTC.

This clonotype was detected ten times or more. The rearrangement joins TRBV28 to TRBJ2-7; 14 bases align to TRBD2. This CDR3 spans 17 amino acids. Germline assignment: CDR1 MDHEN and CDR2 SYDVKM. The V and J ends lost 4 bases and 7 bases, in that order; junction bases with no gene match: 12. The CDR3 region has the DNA TGTGCCAGCAGTTCGGCGGGGACTAGCGGGAGTGGTCGGGAGCAGTACTTC. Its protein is CASSSAGTSGSGREQYF.

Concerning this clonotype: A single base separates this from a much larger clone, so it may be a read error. The DNA for the CDR3 is TGCAGTGCTAGAGATCGGGCGAGGTACTACAATGAGCAGCTCTTC. It yields the protein CSARDRARYYNEQLF. The V and J genes are TRBV20-1 and TRBJ2-1; the D is unclear. CDR3 length: 15 amino acids. Per the germline V gene, CDR1 is DFQATT and CDR2 is SNEGSKA (reference sequence).

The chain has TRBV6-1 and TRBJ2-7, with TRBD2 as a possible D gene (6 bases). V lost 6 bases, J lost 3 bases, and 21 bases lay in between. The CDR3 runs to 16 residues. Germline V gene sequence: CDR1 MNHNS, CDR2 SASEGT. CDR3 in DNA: TGTGCCAGCAGCTACCAACCGGGACTCGCCTACTACGAGCAGTACTTC. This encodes CASSYQPGLAYYEQYF.

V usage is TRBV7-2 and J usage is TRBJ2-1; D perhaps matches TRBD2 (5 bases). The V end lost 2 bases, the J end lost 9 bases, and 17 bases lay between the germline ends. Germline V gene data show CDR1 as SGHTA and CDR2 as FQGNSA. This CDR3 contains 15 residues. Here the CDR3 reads CASSLTGSGGSEQFF. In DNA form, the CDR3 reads TGTGCCAGCAGCTTAACGGGGTCTGGAGGAAGTGAGCAGTTCTTC. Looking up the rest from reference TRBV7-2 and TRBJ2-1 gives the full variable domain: GAGVSQSPSNKVTEKGKDVELRCDPISGHTALYWYRQSLGQGLEFLIYFQGNSAPDKSGLPSDRFSAERTGGSVSTLTIQRTQQEDSAVYLCASSLTGSGGSEQFFGPGTRLTVL.

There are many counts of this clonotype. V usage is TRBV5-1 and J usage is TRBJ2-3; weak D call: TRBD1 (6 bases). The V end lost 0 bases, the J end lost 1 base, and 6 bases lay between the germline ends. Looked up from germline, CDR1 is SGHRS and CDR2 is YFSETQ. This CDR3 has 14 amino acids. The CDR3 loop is CASSLDRGTDTQYF. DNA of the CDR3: TGCGCCAGCAGCTTGGACAGGGGCACAGATACGCAGTATTTT. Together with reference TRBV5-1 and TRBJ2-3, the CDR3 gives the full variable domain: KAGVTQTPRYLIKTRGQQVTLSCSPISGHRSVSWYQQTPGQGLQFLFEYFSETQRNKGNFPGRFSGRQFSNSRSEMNVSTLELGDSALYLCASSLDRGTDTQYFGPGTRLTVL.

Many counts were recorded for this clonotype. The chain's CDR3 is CASSPQGTGANVLTF. The CDR3 nucleotides are TGTGCCAGCTCACCACAGGGGACTGGGGCCAACGTCCTGACTTTC. The chain links TRBV18 to TRBJ2-6, with D maybe TRBD1 (5 bases). This CDR3 is 15 amino acids long. Trimming cost V 1 base and J 2 bases, with 6 bases left between them. Germline-derived CDR1 and CDR2 are KGHSH and LQKENI.

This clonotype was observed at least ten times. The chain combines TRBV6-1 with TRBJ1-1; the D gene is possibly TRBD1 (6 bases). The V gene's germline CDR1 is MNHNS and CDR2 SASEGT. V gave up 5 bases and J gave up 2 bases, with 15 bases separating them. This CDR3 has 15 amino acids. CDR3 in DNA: TGTGCCAGCAGTTCCCGGGGGCTAGCTAACACTGAAGCTTTCTTT. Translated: CASSSRGLANTEAFF.

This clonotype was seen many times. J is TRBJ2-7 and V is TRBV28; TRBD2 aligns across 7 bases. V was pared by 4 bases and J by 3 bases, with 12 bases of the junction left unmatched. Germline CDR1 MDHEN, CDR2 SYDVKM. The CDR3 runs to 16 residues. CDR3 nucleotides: TGTGCCAGCAGTTCGACACTCCTCCGGGACTACTACGAGCAGTACTTC. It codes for CASSSTLLRDYYEQYF.

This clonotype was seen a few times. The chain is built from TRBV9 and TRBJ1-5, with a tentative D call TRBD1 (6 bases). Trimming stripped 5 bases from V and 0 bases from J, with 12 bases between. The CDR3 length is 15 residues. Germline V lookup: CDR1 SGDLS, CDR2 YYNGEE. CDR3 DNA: TGTGCCAGCAGAGTGGACAGATATAGCAATCAGCCCCAGCATTTT. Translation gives CASRVDRYSNQPQHF.

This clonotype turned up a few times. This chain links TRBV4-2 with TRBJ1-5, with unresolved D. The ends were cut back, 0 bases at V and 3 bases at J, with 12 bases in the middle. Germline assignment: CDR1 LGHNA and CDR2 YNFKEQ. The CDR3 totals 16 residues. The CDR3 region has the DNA TGTGCCAGCAGCCAAGAGACCGGGTCCCTCAATCAGCCCCAGCATTTT. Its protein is CASSQETGSLNQPQHF.

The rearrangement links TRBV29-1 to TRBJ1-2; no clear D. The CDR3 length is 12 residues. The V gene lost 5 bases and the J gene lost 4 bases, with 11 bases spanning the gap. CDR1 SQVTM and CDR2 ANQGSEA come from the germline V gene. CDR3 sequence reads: CSVLDASYGYTF. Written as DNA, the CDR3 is TGCAGCGTTCTGGACGCGAGCTATGGCTACACCTTC. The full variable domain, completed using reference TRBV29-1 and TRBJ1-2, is SAVISQKPSRDICQRGTSLTIQCQVDSQVTMMFWYRQQPGQSLTLIATANQGSEATYESGFVIDKFPISRPNLTFSTLTVSNMSPEDSSIYLCSVLDASYGYTFGSGTRLTVV.

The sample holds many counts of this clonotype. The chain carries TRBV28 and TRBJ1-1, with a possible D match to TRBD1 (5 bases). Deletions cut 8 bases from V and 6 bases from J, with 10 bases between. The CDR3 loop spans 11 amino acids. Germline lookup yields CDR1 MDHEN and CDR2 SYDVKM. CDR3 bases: TGTGCCAGCGGGACCGGGGCTGAAGCTTTCTTT. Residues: CASGTGAEAFF.

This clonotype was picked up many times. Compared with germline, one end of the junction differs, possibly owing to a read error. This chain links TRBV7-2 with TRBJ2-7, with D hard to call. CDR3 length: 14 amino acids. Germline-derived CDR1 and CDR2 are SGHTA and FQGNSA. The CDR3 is CASSFGSLSYGQYF. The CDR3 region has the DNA TGTGCCAGCAGCTTTGGTAGCCTCTCCTACGGGCAGTACTTC. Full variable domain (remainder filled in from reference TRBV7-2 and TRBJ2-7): GAGVSQSPSNKVTEKGKDVELRCDPISGHTALYWYRQSLGQGLEFLIYFQGNSAPDKSGLPSDRFSAERTGGSVSTLTIQRTQQEDSAVYLCASSFGSLSYGQYFGPGTRLTVT.

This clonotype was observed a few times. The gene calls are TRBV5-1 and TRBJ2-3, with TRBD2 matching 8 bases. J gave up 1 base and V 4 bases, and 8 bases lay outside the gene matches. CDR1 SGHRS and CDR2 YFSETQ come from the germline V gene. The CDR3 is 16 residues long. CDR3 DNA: TGCGCCAGCAGCGATAAACGGGGGGGCGGCACAGATACGCAGTATTTT. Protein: CASSDKRGGGTDTQYF.

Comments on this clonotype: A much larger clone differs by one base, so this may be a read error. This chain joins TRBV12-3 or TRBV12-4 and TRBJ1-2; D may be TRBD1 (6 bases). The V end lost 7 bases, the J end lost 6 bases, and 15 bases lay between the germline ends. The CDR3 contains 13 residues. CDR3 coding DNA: TGTGCCAGCACCCGGAGAGGGGGTCATGGCTACACCTTC. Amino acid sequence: CASTRRGGHGYTF.

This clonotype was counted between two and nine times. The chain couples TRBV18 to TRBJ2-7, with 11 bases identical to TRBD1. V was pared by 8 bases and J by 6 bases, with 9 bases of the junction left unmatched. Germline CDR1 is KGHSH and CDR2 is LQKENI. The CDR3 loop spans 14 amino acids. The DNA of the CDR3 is TGTGCCAGCCACCGGGGACAGGGGGTCCTCGAGCAGTACTTC. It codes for CASHRGQGVLEQYF. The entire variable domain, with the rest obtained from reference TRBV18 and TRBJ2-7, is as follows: NAGVMQNPRHLVRRRGQEARLRCSPMKGHSHVYWYRQLPEEGLKFMVYLQKENIIDESGMPKERFSAEFPKEGPSILRIQQVVRGDSAAYFCASHRGQGVLEQYFGPGTRLTVT.